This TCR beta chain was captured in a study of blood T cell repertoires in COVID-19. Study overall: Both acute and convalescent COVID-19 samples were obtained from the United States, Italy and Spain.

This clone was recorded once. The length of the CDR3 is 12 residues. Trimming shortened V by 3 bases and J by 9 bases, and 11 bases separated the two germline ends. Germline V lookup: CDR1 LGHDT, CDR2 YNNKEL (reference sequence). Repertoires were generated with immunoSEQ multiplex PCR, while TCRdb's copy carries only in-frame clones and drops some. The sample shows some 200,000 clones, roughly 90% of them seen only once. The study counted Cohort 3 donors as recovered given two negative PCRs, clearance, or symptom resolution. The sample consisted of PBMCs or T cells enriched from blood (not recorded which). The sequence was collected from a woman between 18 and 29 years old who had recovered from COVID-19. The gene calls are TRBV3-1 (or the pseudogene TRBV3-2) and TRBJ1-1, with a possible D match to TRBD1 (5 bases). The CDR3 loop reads CASSQDQGKAFF. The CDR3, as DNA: TGTGCCAGCAGCCAGGATCAGGGTAAAGCTTTCTTT.